The entry that follows covers one TCR beta chain sequence. Measured with immunoSEQ multiplex PCR; TCRdb has only the in-frame clones, and not every one. The sample lists around 250,000 clones, 70% to 90% occurring once. Adults between roughly 18 and 89 years of age took part from 20 to 25 US areas. Participant reports of clinical history set cohort assignment. This record belongs to a study of blood T cell repertoires in COVID-19. The TCR comes from a man aged 18 to 29 who had recovered from COVID-19. The sample was PBMCs or T cells enriched from blood (not recorded which).

The CDR3 nucleotides read TGTGCCAGCAGCTATGCGGAAAACTATGGCTACACCTTC. It encodes CASSYAENYGYTF. V gene TRBV7-8 combines with J gene TRBJ1-2, with D unclear. This CDR3 is 13 amino acids long. The V end was cut by 4 bases, the J end by 2 bases, with 8 bases between. The germline CDR1 and CDR2 sequences are SGHVS and FQNEAQ. Using reference TRBV7-8 and TRBJ1-2 for the parts outside the CDR3, the full variable domain is GAGVSQSPRYKVAKRGQDVALRCDPISGHVSLFWYQQALGQGPEFLTYFQNEAQLDKSGLPSDRFFAERPEGSVSTLKIQRTQQEDSAVYLCASSYAENYGYTFGSGTRLTVV.